This T cell receptor (beta chain) came from a study of blood T cell repertoires in COVID-19. The CDR3 spans 14 residues. V lost 1 base to trimming and J lost 4 bases, with 7 bases between them. Per germline, CDR1 SGHAT and CDR2 FQNNGV. Measured with immunoSEQ multiplex PCR; TCRdb has only the in-frame clones, and not every one. The table lists 200,000 to 300,000 clones, 70% to 90% of them singletons. Sequenced input: peripheral blood. The chain couples TRBV11-2 to TRBJ2-2; perhaps TRBD1 as D (5 bases). This receptor was taken from a woman between 70 and 85 years old with active or convalescent COVID-19. The CDR3 is CASSLGTRTGELFF. Written as DNA, the CDR3 is TGTGCCAGCAGCTTAGGGACACGCACCGGGGAGCTGTTTTTT.